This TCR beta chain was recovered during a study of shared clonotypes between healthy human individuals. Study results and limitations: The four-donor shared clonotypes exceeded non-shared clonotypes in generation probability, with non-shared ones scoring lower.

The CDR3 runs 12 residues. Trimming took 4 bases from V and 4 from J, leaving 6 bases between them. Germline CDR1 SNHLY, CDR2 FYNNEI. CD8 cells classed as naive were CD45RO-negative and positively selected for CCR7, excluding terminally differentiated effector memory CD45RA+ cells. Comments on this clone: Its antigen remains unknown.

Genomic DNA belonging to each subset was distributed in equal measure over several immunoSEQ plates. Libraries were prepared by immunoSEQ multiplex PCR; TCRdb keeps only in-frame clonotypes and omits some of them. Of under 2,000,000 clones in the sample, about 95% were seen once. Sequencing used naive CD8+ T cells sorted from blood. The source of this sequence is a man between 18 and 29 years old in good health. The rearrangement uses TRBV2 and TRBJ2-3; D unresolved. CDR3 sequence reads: CASSARPDTQYF. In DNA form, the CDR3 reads TGTGCCAGCAGTGCGCGGCCAGATACGCAGTATTTT.